Shown below are 32 T cell receptor beta chains from a single sample sequenced in a study of T cell responses to AZD1222 COVID-19 vaccine. Using immunoSEQ multiplex PCR, the repertoire was profiled, and TCRdb retains in-frame clones only, with some absent. The sample carries 170,000 or so clones, around 90% recorded once. Material: peripheral blood, obtained on day 0 of AZD1222 vaccination. The receptor set was obtained from an adult in good health.

CDR3 in amino acids: CASSYASNQETQYF. For the CDR3, the DNA is TGTGCCAGCAGTTACGCCTCAAACCAAGAGACCCAGTACTTC. J is TRBJ2-5 and V is TRBV6-2 or TRBV6-3; no clear D gene. Germline CDR1 and CDR2: MNHEY and SVGEGT. Trimming shortened V by 2 bases and J by 0 bases, and 7 bases separated the two germline ends. The CDR3 has 14 amino acids.

The rearrangement uses TRBV25-1 and TRBJ1-6, with D unclear. Germline CDR1 and CDR2: MGHDK and SYGVNS. Trimming removed 4 bases from V and 0 bases from J, with 16 bases in between. The CDR3 totals 18 residues. The CDR3 DNA reads TGTGCCAGCAGTGCCCCTCAAGTCCCCAGCTCCTATAATTCACCCCTCCACTTT. It is translated as CASSAPQVPSSYNSPLHF. Using reference TRBV25-1 and TRBJ1-6 for the parts outside the CDR3, the full variable domain is EADIYQTPRYLVIGTGKKITLECSQTMGHDKMYWYQQDPGMELHLIHYSYGVNSTEKGDLSSESTVSRIRTEHFPLTLESARPSHTSQYLCASSAPQVPSSYNSPLHFGNGTRLTVT.

This clone was recorded a few times. The V and J genes are TRBV29-1 and TRBJ1-2; D gene uncertain. Germline lookup yields CDR1 SQVTM and CDR2 ANQGSEA. Deletions cut 8 bases from V and 6 bases from J, with 16 bases between. This CDR3 is 12 amino acids long. CDR3 loop: CSSTTTGDGYTF. In DNA, the CDR3 is TGCAGCTCGACGACGACGGGTGATGGCTACACCTTC.

The chain carries TRBV24-1 and TRBJ2-5; D uncertain. Germline lookup yields CDR1 KGHDR and CDR2 SFDVKD. The CDR3 consists of 13 residues. The V gene lost 4 bases and the J gene lost 4 bases, with 9 bases spanning the gap. Written as DNA, the CDR3 is TGTGCCACCAGTGACCCTCCAGGAGAGACCCAGTACTTC. Amino acid sequence: CATSDPPGETQYF.

The J gene is TRBJ1-2, the V gene TRBV15; the D gene is possibly TRBD1 (5 bases). Between the trimmed V and J ends, which lost 4 bases and 8 bases, there was a span of 11 bases. Germline lookup yields CDR1 LNHNV and CDR2 YYDKDF (reference sequence). The CDR3 length is 12 residues. CDR3: CATSIGEYGYTF. Here the CDR3 DNA reads TGTGCCACCAGCATAGGGGAATACGGCTACACCTTC. Full variable domain (missing parts from reference TRBV15 and TRBJ1-2): DAMVIQNPRYQVTQFGKPVTLSCSQTLNHNVMYWYQQKSSQAPKLLFHYYDKDFNNEADTPDNFQSRRPNTSFCFLDIRSPGLGDTAMYLCATSIGEYGYTFGSGTRLTVV.

This sequence joins TRBV5-1 and TRBJ2-3; no definite D call. This CDR3 is built from 15 residues. From germline, CDR1 is SGHRS and CDR2 YFSETQ. Trimming took 2 bases from V and 7 from J, leaving 17 bases between them. The CDR3 DNA reads as TGCGCCAGCAGCTTTGTTCCCGGGTTAGGAAATACGCAGTATTTT. Translating gives CASSFVPGLGNTQYF.

The count of this clone is one. Written as DNA, the CDR3 is TGTGCCAGTAGTATAGCCCGCCTAAACTATGGCTACACCTTC. It yields the protein CASSIARLNYGYTF. V usage is TRBV19 and J usage is TRBJ1-2; D is ambiguous. Trimming removed 1 base at V and 2 bases at J, with 8 bases between. The CDR3 runs to 14 residues. Germline values: CDR1 LNHDA, CDR2 SQIVND (reference sequence).

V and J are TRBV4-1 and TRBJ2-1; D perhaps matches TRBD1 (6 bases). The germline V gene encodes CDR1 MGHRA and CDR2 YSYEKL. This CDR3 contains 19 residues. Trimming cost V 1 base and J 2 bases, with 21 bases left between them. Here the CDR3 reads CASSQGKGVERAAYNEQFF. The CDR3 nucleotides read TGCGCCAGCAGCCAAGGGAAGGGGGTTGAGAGGGCGGCCTACAATGAGCAGTTCTTC.

V usage is TRBV7-9 and J usage is TRBJ2-1, with D maybe TRBD1 (6 bases). Trimming left V 7 bases short and J 3 bases short, with 7 bases between. CDR3 length equals 12 residues. From germline, CDR1 is SEHNR and CDR2 FQNEAQ (reference sequence). CDR3 region: CASKDSYNEQFF. CDR3 DNA: TGTGCCAGCAAGGACAGCTACAATGAGCAGTTCTTC.

This chain uses TRBV27 with TRBJ1-2, with D perhaps TRBD1 (5 bases). Germline V lookup: CDR1 MNHEY, CDR2 SMNVEV (reference sequence). The CDR3 is 15 residues long. The V end lost 0 bases, the J end lost 7 bases, and 15 bases lay between the germline ends. The CDR3 here is CASSLSGRVAIGYTF. As DNA, the CDR3 is TGTGCCAGCAGTTTATCGGGGCGAGTAGCTATTGGCTACACCTTC.

V and J are TRBV11-2 and TRBJ2-7, with 9 bases lining up with TRBD2. Looked up from germline, CDR1 is SGHAT and CDR2 is FQNNGV. The CDR3 covers 14 residues. J lost 4 bases, V lost 5 bases, and 6 bases had no gene match. CDR3 DNA: TGTGCCAGCAGCCGTAGCGGGAGTCGGTACGAGCAGTACTTC. Residues: CASSRSGSRYEQYF.

Note on this clone: The junction shows a germline mismatch at one end, possibly a read error. The V gene is TRBV5-1, the J gene TRBJ2-7, with 10 nucleotides matching TRBD1. The CDR3 covers 14 residues. Germline CDR1 is SGHRS and CDR2 is YFSETQ. The CDR3 region has the DNA TGCGCCAGCGGCTTGGGACAGGGGCTCGTCGAGCAGTACTTC. As protein: CASGLGQGLVEQYF.

The rearrangement joins TRBV7-9 to TRBJ1-3; no reliable D call. Germline values: CDR1 SEHNR, CDR2 FQNEAQ (reference sequence). The V gene lost 4 bases and the J gene lost 8 bases, with 15 bases spanning the gap. This CDR3 contains 14 residues. The CDR3 is CASSSGGREDTIYF. The CDR3 DNA sequence: TGTGCCAGCAGCTCTGGAGGGCGGGAAGACACCATATATTTT.

The chain carries TRBV7-9 and TRBJ2-1, with 8 nucleotides matching TRBD1. This CDR3 has 15 amino acids. Germline CDR1 SEHNR, CDR2 FQNEAQ (reference sequence). After removal of 3 bases from V and 1 base from J, the junction contained 2 bases not matched to a gene. The CDR3 spells CASSLGDRSYNEQFF. CDR3 coding DNA: TGTGCCAGCAGCTTGGGGGACAGGTCCTACAATGAGCAGTTCTTC.

Written as DNA, the CDR3 is TGTGCCAGCAGTTTCCAGAGTTCATATGGCTACACCTTC. Translation: CASSFQSSYGYTF. The chain has TRBV28 and TRBJ1-2; D not certain. The germline V and J ends were trimmed by 3 bases and 5 bases, with 10 bases remaining between them. The germline V gene has CDR1 MDHEN and CDR2 SYDVKM. This CDR3 comprises 13 residues.

This chain connects TRBV5-4 to TRBJ2-2; 9 bases are shared with TRBD1. The CDR3 sequence is 15 residues long. Germline CDR1 reads SGHNT; CDR2 reads YYREEE (reference sequence). J lost 7 bases, V lost 1 base, and 5 bases had no gene match. The CDR3 coding sequence is TGTGCCAGCAGCTTGTTTACAGGGGGCGACGGGGAGCTGTTTTTT. Its translation is CASSLFTGGDGELFF.

V usage is TRBV19 and J usage is TRBJ2-2; D might be TRBD2 (6 bases). The CDR3 totals 15 residues. Trimming removed 6 bases at V and 5 bases at J, with 16 bases between. Per germline, CDR1 LNHDA and CDR2 SQIVND (reference sequence). CDR3 loop: CASSDPGLRTGELFF. CDR3 DNA: TGTGCCAGTAGCGACCCGGGACTTCGAACCGGGGAGCTGTTTTTT.

The chain recombines TRBV5-1 with TRBJ2-7; 10 nucleotides match TRBD2. Trimming cost V 0 bases and J 3 bases; bases outside gene matches: 6. The length of the CDR3 is 16 residues. Germline CDR1 SGHRS, CDR2 YFSETQ. The CDR3 spells CASSLVDGTSVYEQYF. In DNA, the CDR3 is TGCGCCAGCAGCTTGGTGGACGGGACTAGCGTCTACGAGCAGTACTTC.

The gene calls are TRBV4-2 and TRBJ1-2; 7 bases are shared with TRBD1. With 3 bases clipped from V and 5 bases from J, the junction kept 21 bases outside the gene matches. CDR3 length: 19 amino acids. Germline V gives CDR1 LGHNA, CDR2 YNFKEQ. The CDR3 protein is CASSQPRNTGTANLYGYTF. DNA for the CDR3: TGTGCCAGCAGCCAGCCAAGGAACACCGGGACAGCGAACCTTTATGGCTACACCTTC.

V usage is TRBV7-2 and J usage is TRBJ2-7; a possible D gene is TRBD2 (5 bases). The CDR3 extends over 16 amino acids. V gave up 5 bases and J gave up 1 base, with 18 bases separating them. Germline CDR1 reads SGHTA; CDR2 reads FQGNSA. The CDR3 nucleotides read TGTGCCAGCAGCATAGGGATAGCTAGCCTATCCTACGAGCAGTACTTC. Translated: CASSIGIASLSYEQYF.

This chain uses TRBV6-6 with TRBJ1-4, with TRBD1 matching 8 bases. The V segment lost 5 bases and the J segment 4 bases; nucleotides outside the gene matches: 15. Germline CDR1 and CDR2: MNHNY and SVGAGI (reference sequence). The CDR3 loop spans 18 amino acids. The CDR3 DNA reads TGTGCCAGCAGTCGTTCGACAGGGGTAATGGGGTATAATGAAAAACTGTTTTTT. Amino acid sequence: CASSRSTGVMGYNEKLFF.

The chain is built from TRBV6-5 and TRBJ1-2, with 7 nucleotides matching TRBD1. The trim removed 5 bases at V and 3 bases at J, leaving 9 bases unmatched. Germline V lookup: CDR1 MNHEY, CDR2 SVGAGI. This CDR3 is 15 amino acids long. The CDR3 coding sequence is TGTGCCAGCAGTCTACAGGGGCCTCTTGACTATGGCTACACCTTC. This gives the protein CASSLQGPLDYGYTF.

This clone was detected only a few times. The chain combines TRBV19 with TRBJ1-4; D is unclear. CDR1 and CDR2 (germline): LNHDA, SQIVND (reference sequence). The V end was cut by 5 bases, the J end by 5 bases, with 12 bases between. This CDR3 region has 14 residues. The CDR3 DNA is TGTGCCAGTAGTCTACAGCGAAGAAATGAAAAACTGTTTTTT. The encoded protein is CASSLQRRNEKLFF.

The V and J genes are TRBV11-3 and TRBJ2-1, with 8 nucleotides matching TRBD2. This CDR3 contains 14 residues. Germline CDR1 SGHNT, CDR2 YENEEA. V lost 3 bases to trimming and J lost 4 bases; unmatched junction nucleotides: 2. DNA of the CDR3: TGTGCCAGCAGCTTTACTAGCGGATACAATGAGCAGTTCTTC. This encodes CASSFTSGYNEQFF.

This clone was counted between two and nine times. This sequence joins TRBV28 and TRBJ1-2; the D is unclear. The germline gives CDR1 MDHEN, CDR2 SYDVKM. The CDR3 is 13 residues long. V was pared by 3 bases and J by 8 bases, with 13 bases between. This CDR3 reads CASSLGKRTGYTF. CDR3 nucleotides: TGTGCCAGCAGTTTGGGGAAGAGGACCGGCTACACCTTC.

V usage is TRBV18 and J usage is TRBJ1-1, with D possibly matching TRBD1 (5 bases). Trimming removed 6 bases from V and 0 bases from J, with 23 bases in between. Per the germline V gene, CDR1 is KGHSH and CDR2 is LQKENI. The CDR3 sequence is 18 residues long. The CDR3 sequence is CASSADEAGRGMNTEAFF. DNA of the CDR3: TGTGCCAGCTCTGCCGACGAAGCGGGACGCGGTATGAACACTGAAGCTTTCTTT.

The chain couples TRBV7-9 to TRBJ1-6; D is uncertain. The CDR3 has 15 residues. V lost 5 bases, J lost 7 bases, and 15 bases lay in between. CDR1 is SEHNR and CDR2 is FQNEAQ in the germline V gene (reference sequence). In DNA form, the CDR3 reads TGTGCCAGCAGCCCGAACGTCCAGCGGAATTCACCCCTCCACTTT. It specifies CASSPNVQRNSPLHF.

The chain employs TRBV6-5 and TRBJ1-1; no clear D. The ends were cut back, 6 bases at V and 4 bases at J, with 12 bases in the middle. The CDR3 runs 13 residues. The germline gives CDR1 MNHEY, CDR2 SVGAGI. CDR3 residues: CASRRSGPTEAFF. CDR3 sequence (DNA): TGTGCCAGCAGACGATCTGGGCCCACTGAAGCTTTCTTT.

The J gene is TRBJ2-3, the V gene TRBV27; 9 bases agree with TRBD2. There are 16 residues in the CDR3. Germline V gene data show CDR1 as MNHEY and CDR2 as SMNVEV (reference sequence). V was pared by 3 bases and J by 1 base, with 5 bases of the junction left unmatched. CDR3 residues: CASSFLSGRRTDTQYF. In nucleotides, the CDR3 is TGTGCCAGCAGTTTTCTGAGCGGGAGGCGCACAGATACGCAGTATTTT.

This chain uses TRBV9 with TRBJ1-2; D gene unclear. Trimming removed 4 bases at V and 2 bases at J, with 15 bases between. The CDR3 consists of 15 residues. CDR1 SGDLS and CDR2 YYNGEE come from the germline V gene. The CDR3 nucleotides read TGTGCCAGCAGCCCGACCCCCACAGCAAACTATGGCTACACCTTC. Translation gives CASSPTPTANYGYTF.

This clone was seen more than once but under ten times. This same CDR3 is encoded by further DNA sequences in the sample. The J gene is TRBJ2-7, the V gene TRBV28; no clear D. The CDR3 runs 12 residues. The germline gives CDR1 MDHEN, CDR2 SYDVKM. Trimming took 3 bases from V and 2 from J, leaving 5 bases between them. The CDR3, as DNA: TGTGCCAGCAGTTTCTCAGCCTACGAGCAGTACTTC. The encoded protein is CASSFSAYEQYF.

This clone was found a few times. The chain employs TRBV29-1 and TRBJ2-1; unclear D gene. The CDR3 length is 13 residues. The germline V gene has CDR1 SQVTM and CDR2 ANQGSEA. The V end was cut by 5 bases, the J end by 1 base, with 9 bases between. The CDR3 reads CSVHFISYNEQFF. CDR3 sequence (DNA): TGCAGCGTTCACTTTATATCCTACAATGAGCAGTTCTTC.